A single sample gave rise to the 17 T cell receptor beta chains below, sequenced in a study of T cells in Graves' hyperthyroidism and ophthalmopathy. Amplification targeted TCR beta CDR3 regions from RNA transcripts. The study used the HTBI primer set for a first-round RT-PCR of the TCR CDR3. TCRdb re-analysed the multiplex PCR reads in MiXCR, keeping a single row per CDR3 protein. The sample gives hundreds of thousands of distinct CDR3 sequences, about 15% of which show up once; approximately 4.3% is in the top ten. The material sequenced was blood. The receptors originated from a woman between 40 and 50 years old with Graves' ophthalmopathy.

This clonotype was seen repeatedly, ten times or more. This sequence joins TRBV11-2 and TRBJ1-1; TRBD1 matches at 8 bases. The length of the CDR3 is 17 residues. Germline V CDR1 and CDR2: SGHAT, FQNNGV. After removal of 3 bases from V and 2 bases from J, the junction contained 11 bases not matched to a gene. The CDR3 DNA reads TGTGCCAGCAGCTTGGGGCAGGGGGCCACTCCTAACACTGAAGCTTTCTTT. Protein product: CASSLGQGATPNTEAFF.

The table lists this clonotype with a count of one. The chain couples TRBV12-3 or TRBV12-4 to TRBJ1-1; D is undetermined. The CDR3 length is 14 residues. The V end was cut by 10 bases, the J end by 0 bases, with 15 bases between. CDR3 in DNA: TGTGCCACTAATGGCCCCGGACTGAACACTGAAGCTTTCTTT. Translated: CATNGPGLNTEAFF.

Ten or more counts support this clonotype. V is TRBV7-2 and J is TRBJ1-2; D perhaps matches TRBD1 (5 bases). Trimming removed 5 bases at V and 3 bases at J, with 19 bases between. The CDR3 is 16 amino acids. CDR1 and CDR2 from the germline V gene are SGHTA and FQGNSA. The CDR3: CASSPHRWTRDYGYTF. CDR3 in DNA: TGTGCCAGCAGCCCCCATCGGTGGACAAGAGACTATGGCTACACCTTC.

At least ten counts were recorded for this clonotype. The chain recombines TRBV12-3 or TRBV12-4 with TRBJ1-6; unclear D gene. V lost 1 base and J lost 5, with 6 bases in between. The CDR3 runs to 14 residues. This CDR3 is CASSLGGNNSPLHF. The CDR3 nucleotides read TGTGCCAGCAGTTTAGGGGGTAATAATTCACCCCTCCACTTT.

There are a few counts of this clonotype. The chain is built from TRBV7-2 and TRBJ1-3, with 8 bases aligning to TRBD1. The CDR3 sequence is 19 residues long. V was pared by 0 bases and J by 0 bases, with 10 bases of the junction left unmatched. The germline V gene encodes CDR1 SGHTA and CDR2 FQGNSA. The CDR3 spells CASSLARWDRPISGNTIYF. CDR3 bases: TGTGCCAGCAGCTTAGCGCGTTGGGACAGGCCTATCTCTGGAAACACCATATATTTT.

The chain uses TRBV19 and TRBJ2-7, with D tentatively TRBD1 (6 bases). The germline V gene has CDR1 LNHDA and CDR2 SQIVND (reference sequence). The CDR3 runs to 13 residues. Trimming shortened V by 3 bases and J by 2 bases, and 8 bases separated the two germline ends. The CDR3 here is CASSITGPYEQYF. The CDR3, as DNA: TGTGCCAGTAGTATTACAGGGCCCTACGAGCAGTACTTC.

This clonotype was recorded only once. This sequence joins TRBV11-2 and TRBJ1-1; 9 bases match TRBD1. V was clipped by 5 bases and J by 4 bases; unmatched bases: 11. CDR3 length: 16 residues. Germline V gives CDR1 SGHAT, CDR2 FQNNGV. CDR3 DNA sequence: TGTGCCAGCAGCCCCCAAACAGGGGGCGCAGGCACTGAAGCTTTCTTT. This encodes CASSPQTGGAGTEAFF.

This clonotype occurred many times. V and J are TRBV29-1 and TRBJ1-1; D is undetermined. This CDR3 spans 13 amino acids. The germline V gene encodes CDR1 SQVTM and CDR2 ANQGSEA. V was cut by 4 bases and J by 7 bases, with 16 bases left in between. CDR3 sequence (DNA): TGCAGCGTTGCACCCGGGTCGATGAGTGAAGCTTTCTTT. Its protein product is CSVAPGSMSEAFF.

The chain has TRBV11-2 and TRBJ2-7; possibly TRBD1 for D (6 bases). The CDR3 is 15 residues long. Germline V gene lookup returns CDR1 SGHAT and CDR2 FQNNGV. Trimming stripped 2 bases from V and 2 bases from J, with 13 bases between. This chain's CDR3 is CASSLPGDFPYEQYF. The CDR3 nucleotides are TGTGCCAGCAGCTTACCAGGGGATTTCCCCTACGAGCAGTACTTC.

This clonotype has a count of ten or more. This chain connects TRBV6-1 to TRBJ1-1, with D possibly TRBD1 on 6 matching bases. V lost 6 bases to trimming and J lost 7 bases, with 15 bases between them. CDR1 MNHNS and CDR2 SASEGT come from the germline V gene. The CDR3 is made up of 13 amino acids. CDR3 nucleotides: TGTGCCAGCAGGGGGGGGCAGGGGCTTGAAGCTTTCTTT. This codes for CASRGGQGLEAFF.

This clonotype was observed at least ten times. The rearrangement links TRBV6-1 to TRBJ2-7; D not certain. This CDR3 has 15 amino acids. The germline CDR1 and CDR2 sequences are MNHNS and SASEGT. Trimming took 1 base from V and 0 from J, leaving 10 bases between them. CDR3 loop: CASSEERQSSYEQYF. CDR3 nucleotide sequence: TGTGCCAGCAGTGAAGAGCGCCAGAGCTCCTACGAGCAGTACTTC.

This clonotype occurred many times. The genes are TRBV12-3 or TRBV12-4 and TRBJ2-2; D is uncertain. The CDR3 runs to 15 residues. The V end was cut by 3 bases, the J end by 1 base, with 9 bases between. In DNA, the CDR3 is TGTGCCAGCAGTTTGGTATGGGGGAACACCGGGGAGCTGTTTTTT. Amino acid sequence: CASSLVWGNTGELFF.

The sample holds many counts of this clonotype. The chain couples TRBV28 to TRBJ1-2; tentative D call: TRBD1 (6 bases). The CDR3 consists of 17 residues. Trimming shortened V by 4 bases and J by 1 base, and 19 bases separated the two germline ends. Germline values: CDR1 MDHEN, CDR2 SYDVKM. DNA of the CDR3: TGTGCCAGCAGTTCCCCAACTCGGGCAGGGGATAACTATGGCTACACCTTC. Protein sequence: CASSSPTRAGDNYGYTF.

This clonotype was detected ten times or more. This chain joins TRBV28 and TRBJ1-1, with D possibly being TRBD1 (6 bases). V was trimmed by 2 bases and J by 4 bases, leaving 8 bases between them. This CDR3 is built from 13 residues. Germline V gene sequence: CDR1 MDHEN, CDR2 SYDVKM. The CDR3 spells CASSLGRGTEAFF. The CDR3 DNA is TGTGCCAGCAGTTTAGGCAGGGGCACTGAAGCTTTCTTT.

In this sample, this clonotype turned up many times. The V and J genes are TRBV12-3 or TRBV12-4 and TRBJ1-2, with no clear D. The CDR3 is made up of 15 amino acids. Trimming took 2 bases from V and 6 from J, leaving 16 bases between them. The CDR3 DNA follows: TGTGCCAGCAGTTTAACGGCCCTAGGGCGTAATGGCTACACCTTC. It is translated as CASSLTALGRNGYTF.

This sequence joins TRBV5-1 and TRBJ2-7; 11 positions match TRBD1. The CDR3 has 16 amino acids. The ends lost 0 bases at V and 4 bases at J; junction bases unmatched: 6. From germline, CDR1 is SGHRS and CDR2 YFSETQ. CDR3 bases: TGCGCCAGCAGCTTGGGGTGGACAGGGGGCAGGTACGAGCAGTACTTC. It specifies CASSLGWTGGRYEQYF.

This sequence joins TRBV19 and TRBJ2-7, with 8 positions matching TRBD1. Unmatched junction bases numbered 11, after V lost 4 bases and J lost 0 bases. The germline V gene encodes CDR1 LNHDA and CDR2 SQIVND (reference sequence). This CDR3 is 17 amino acids long. The CDR3 DNA reads TGTGCCAGTAGTACCTCAAGGGGACAGGTGAGCTCCTACGAGCAGTACTTC. Protein sequence: CASSTSRGQVSSYEQYF.